The sequence of this T cell receptor (beta chain) was determined in a study of blood T cell repertoires in COVID-19. Across the study: The study drew acute and convalescent COVID-19 samples from the United States, Italy and Spain. In each case, the material was cDNA or gDNA derived from T cells, B-cell-depleted T cells, or PBMCs.

The CDR3 is 16 residues long. The ends were cut back, 0 bases at V and 1 base at J, with 11 bases in the middle. The germline CDR1 and CDR2 sequences are SGHDT and YYEEEE. It was during active infection that Seattle patients were enrolled and then longitudinally followed. Original handling: The authors estimated nucleated cell counts from reference gene primer amplification. Some clones are missing from TCRdb's copy, which holds only in-frame ones; the method was immunoSEQ multiplex PCR. Clone size and the V and J calls come from that table; the DNA yielded D and trimming. This table has 150,000 to 200,000 clones, about 86% appearing once.

The TCR originated in a woman aged 70-85 years with COVID-19, enrolled during active disease. Material: peripheral blood. The chain links TRBV5-6 to TRBJ1-3; no reliable D call. CDR3 coding DNA: TGTGCCAGCAGCTTGGGGGCGGGTAATTCTGGAAACACCATATATTTT. Translating it yields CASSLGAGNSGNTIYF.